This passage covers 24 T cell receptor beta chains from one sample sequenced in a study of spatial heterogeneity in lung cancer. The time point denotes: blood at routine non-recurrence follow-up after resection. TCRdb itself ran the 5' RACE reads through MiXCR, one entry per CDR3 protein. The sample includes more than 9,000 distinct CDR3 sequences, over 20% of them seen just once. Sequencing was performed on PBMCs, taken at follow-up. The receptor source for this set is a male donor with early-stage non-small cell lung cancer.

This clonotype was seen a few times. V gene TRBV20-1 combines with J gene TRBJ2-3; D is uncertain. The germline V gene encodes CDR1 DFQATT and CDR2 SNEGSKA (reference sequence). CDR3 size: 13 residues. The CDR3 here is CSPRAPAADTQYF. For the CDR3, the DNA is TGCAGCCCCCGGGCCCCGGCGGCAGATACGCAGTATTTT.

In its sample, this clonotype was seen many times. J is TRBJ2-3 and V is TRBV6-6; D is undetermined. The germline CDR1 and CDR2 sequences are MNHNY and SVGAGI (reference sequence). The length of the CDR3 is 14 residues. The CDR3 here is CASTPDLDLSTQYF. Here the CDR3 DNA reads TGTGCGAGTACGCCCGATCTAGACCTAAGTACGCAGTATTTT.

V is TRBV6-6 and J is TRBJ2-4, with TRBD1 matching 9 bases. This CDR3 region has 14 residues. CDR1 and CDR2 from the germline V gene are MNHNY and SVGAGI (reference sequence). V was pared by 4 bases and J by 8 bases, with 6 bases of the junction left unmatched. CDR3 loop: CASSLDRGSDIQYF. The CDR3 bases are TGTGCCAGCAGTTTGGACAGGGGCTCAGACATTCAGTACTTC.

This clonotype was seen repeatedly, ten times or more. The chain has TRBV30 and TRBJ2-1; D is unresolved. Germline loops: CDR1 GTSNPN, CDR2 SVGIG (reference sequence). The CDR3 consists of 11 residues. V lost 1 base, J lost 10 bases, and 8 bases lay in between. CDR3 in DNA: TGTGCCTGGAGTGCTGGCGGAGAGCAGTTCTTC. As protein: CAWSAGGEQFF.

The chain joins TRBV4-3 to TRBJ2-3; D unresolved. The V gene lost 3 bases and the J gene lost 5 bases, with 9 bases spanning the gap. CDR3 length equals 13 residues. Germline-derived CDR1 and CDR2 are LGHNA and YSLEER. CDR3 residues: CASSHSLVDTQYF. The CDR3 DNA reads TGCGCCAGCAGCCACTCTCTGGTAGATACGCAGTATTTT.

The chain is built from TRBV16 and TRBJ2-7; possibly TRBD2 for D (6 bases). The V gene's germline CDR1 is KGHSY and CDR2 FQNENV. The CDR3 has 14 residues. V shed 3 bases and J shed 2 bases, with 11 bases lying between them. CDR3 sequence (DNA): TGTGCCAGCAGCCAGCGGGAAGGGGCCTACGAGCAGTACTTC. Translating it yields CASSQREGAYEQYF. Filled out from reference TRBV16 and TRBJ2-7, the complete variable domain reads GEEVAQTPKHLVRGEGQKAKLYCAPIKGHSYVFWYQQVLKNEFKFLISFQNENVFDETGMPKERFSAKCLPNSPCSLEIQATKLEDSAVYFCASSQREGAYEQYFGPGTRLTVT.

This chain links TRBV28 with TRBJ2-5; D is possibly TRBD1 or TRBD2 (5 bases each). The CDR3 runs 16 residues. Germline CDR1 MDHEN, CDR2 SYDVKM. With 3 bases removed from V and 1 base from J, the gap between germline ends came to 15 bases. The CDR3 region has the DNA TGTGCCAGCAGTTTTGGGGCAGGGACCCCCCAAGAGACCCAGTACTTC. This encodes CASSFGAGTPQETQYF.

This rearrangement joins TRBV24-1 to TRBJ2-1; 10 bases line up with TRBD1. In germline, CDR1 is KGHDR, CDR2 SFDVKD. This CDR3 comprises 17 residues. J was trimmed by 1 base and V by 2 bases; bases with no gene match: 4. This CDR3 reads CATSDSRTGGSYNEQFF. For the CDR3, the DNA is TGTGCCACCAGTGATTCCCGGACAGGGGGGTCCTACAATGAGCAGTTCTTC.

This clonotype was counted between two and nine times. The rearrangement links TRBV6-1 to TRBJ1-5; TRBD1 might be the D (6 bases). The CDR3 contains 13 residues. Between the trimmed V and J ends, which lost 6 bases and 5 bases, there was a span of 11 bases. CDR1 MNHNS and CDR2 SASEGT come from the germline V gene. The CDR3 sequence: CASRQGGHQPQHF. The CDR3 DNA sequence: TGTGCCAGCAGACAGGGAGGACATCAGCCCCAGCATTTT.

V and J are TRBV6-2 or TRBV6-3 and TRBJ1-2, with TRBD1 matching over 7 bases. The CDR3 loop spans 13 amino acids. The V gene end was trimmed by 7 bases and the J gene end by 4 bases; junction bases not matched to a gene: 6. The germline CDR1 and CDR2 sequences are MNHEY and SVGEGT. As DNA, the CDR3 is TGTGCCAGCACCAACCGACAGGGCTATGGCTACACCTTC. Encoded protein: CASTNRQGYGYTF.

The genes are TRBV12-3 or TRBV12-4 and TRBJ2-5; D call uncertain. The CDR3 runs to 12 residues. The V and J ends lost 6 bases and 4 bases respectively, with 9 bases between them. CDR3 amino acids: CASRMIGETQYF. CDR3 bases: TGTGCCAGCAGGATGATAGGAGAGACCCAGTACTTC.

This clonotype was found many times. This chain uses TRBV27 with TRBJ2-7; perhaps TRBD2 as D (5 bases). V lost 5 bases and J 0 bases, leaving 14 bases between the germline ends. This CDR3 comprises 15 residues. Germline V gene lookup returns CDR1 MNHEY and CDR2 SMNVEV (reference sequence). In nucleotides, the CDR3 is TGTGCCAGCAGTGGAAAGACGGGGAGCTCCTACGAGCAGTACTTC. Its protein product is CASSGKTGSSYEQYF.

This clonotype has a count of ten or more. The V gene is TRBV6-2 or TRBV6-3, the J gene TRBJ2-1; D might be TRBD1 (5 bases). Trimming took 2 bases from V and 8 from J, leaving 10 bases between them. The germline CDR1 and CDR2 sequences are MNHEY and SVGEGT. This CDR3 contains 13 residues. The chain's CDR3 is CASSYGAEYEQFF. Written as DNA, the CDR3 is TGTGCCAGCAGTTACGGGGCCGAGTATGAGCAGTTCTTC.

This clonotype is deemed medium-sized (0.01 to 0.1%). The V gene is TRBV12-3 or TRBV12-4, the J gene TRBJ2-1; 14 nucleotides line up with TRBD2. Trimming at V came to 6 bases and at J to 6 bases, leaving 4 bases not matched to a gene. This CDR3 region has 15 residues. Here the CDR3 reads CASRKTSGRVNEQFF. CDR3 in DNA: TGTGCCAGCAGAAAGACTAGCGGGAGGGTCAATGAGCAGTTCTTC.

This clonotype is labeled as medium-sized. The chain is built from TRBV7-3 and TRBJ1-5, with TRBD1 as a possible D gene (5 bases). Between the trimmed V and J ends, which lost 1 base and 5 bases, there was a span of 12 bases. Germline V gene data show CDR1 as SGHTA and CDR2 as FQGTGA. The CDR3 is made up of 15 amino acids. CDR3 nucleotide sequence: TGTGCCAGCAGCTTAAGTCCAGGGTGGGATCAGCCCCAGCATTTT. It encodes CASSLSPGWDQPQHF.

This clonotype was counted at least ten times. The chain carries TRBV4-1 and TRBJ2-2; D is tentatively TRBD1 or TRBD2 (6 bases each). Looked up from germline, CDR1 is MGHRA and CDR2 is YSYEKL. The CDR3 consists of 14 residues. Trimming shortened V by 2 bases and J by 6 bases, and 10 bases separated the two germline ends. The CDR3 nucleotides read TGCGCCAGCAGCCAACAAGGGGGGTCCGGGGAGCTGTTTTTT. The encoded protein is CASSQQGGSGELFF.

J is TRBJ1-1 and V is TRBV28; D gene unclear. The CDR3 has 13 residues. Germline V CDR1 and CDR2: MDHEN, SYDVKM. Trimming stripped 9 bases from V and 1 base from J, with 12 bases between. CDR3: CASSRNGNTEAFF. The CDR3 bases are TGTGCCAGTTCCCGTAACGGGAACACTGAAGCTTTCTTT.

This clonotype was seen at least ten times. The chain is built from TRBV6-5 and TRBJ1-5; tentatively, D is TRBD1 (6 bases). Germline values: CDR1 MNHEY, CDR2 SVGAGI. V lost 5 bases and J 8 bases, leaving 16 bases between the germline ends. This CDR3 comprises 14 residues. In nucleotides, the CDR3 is TGTGCCAGCAGTGATCTGACTTGGACAGAGCCCCAGCATTTT. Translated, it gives CASSDLTWTEPQHF.

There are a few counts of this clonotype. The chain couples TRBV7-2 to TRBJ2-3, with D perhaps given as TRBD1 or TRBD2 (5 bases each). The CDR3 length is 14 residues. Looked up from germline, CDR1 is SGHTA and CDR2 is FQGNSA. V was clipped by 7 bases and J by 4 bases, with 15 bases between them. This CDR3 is CASTPGTDADTQYF. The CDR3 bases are TGTGCCAGCACCCCCGGGACCGACGCAGATACGCAGTATTTT. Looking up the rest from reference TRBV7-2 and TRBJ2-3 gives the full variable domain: GAGVSQSPSNKVTEKGKDVELRCDPISGHTALYWYRQSLGQGLEFLIYFQGNSAPDKSGLPSDRFSAERTGGSVSTLTIQRTQQEDSAVYLCASTPGTDADTQYFGPGTRLTVL.

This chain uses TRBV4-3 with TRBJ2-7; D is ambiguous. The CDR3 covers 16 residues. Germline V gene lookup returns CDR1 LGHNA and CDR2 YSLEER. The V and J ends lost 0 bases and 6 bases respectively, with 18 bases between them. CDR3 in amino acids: CASSQDQSISVAEQYF. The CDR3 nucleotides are TGCGCCAGCAGCCAAGATCAATCCATCTCTGTTGCCGAGCAGTACTTC.

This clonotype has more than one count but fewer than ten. Here the CDR3 DNA reads TGCAGTGCTAGAACAGGGGTGTCCAAAAACATTCAGTACTTC. It yields the protein CSARTGVSKNIQYF. The V gene is TRBV20-1, the J gene TRBJ2-4; 7 bases map to TRBD1. The CDR3 extends over 14 amino acids. Germline CDR1 reads DFQATT; CDR2 reads SNEGSKA (reference sequence). Trimming removed 2 bases from V and 2 bases from J; junction bases left unmatched: 3.

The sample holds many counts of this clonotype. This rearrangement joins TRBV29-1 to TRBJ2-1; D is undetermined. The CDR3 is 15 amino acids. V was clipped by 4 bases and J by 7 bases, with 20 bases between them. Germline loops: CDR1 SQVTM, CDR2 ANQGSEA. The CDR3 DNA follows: TGCAGCGTTGTGGGTGTGGAGCGCGCCCTTAATGAGCAGTTCTTC. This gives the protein CSVVGVERALNEQFF.

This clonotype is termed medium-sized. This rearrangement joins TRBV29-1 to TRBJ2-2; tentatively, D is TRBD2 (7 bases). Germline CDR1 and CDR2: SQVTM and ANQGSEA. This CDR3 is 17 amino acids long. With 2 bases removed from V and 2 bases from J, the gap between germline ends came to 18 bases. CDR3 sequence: CSVELQIGGANTGELFF. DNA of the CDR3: TGCAGCGTTGAACTCCAGATAGGGGGGGCCAACACCGGGGAGCTGTTTTTT.

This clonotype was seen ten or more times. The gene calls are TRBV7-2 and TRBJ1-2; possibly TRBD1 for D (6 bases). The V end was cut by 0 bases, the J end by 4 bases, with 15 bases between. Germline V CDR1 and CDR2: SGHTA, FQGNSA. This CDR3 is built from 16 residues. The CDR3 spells CASSLAPGGVSYGYTF. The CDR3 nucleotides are TGTGCCAGCAGCTTAGCCCCCGGGGGCGTTAGCTATGGCTACACCTTC.